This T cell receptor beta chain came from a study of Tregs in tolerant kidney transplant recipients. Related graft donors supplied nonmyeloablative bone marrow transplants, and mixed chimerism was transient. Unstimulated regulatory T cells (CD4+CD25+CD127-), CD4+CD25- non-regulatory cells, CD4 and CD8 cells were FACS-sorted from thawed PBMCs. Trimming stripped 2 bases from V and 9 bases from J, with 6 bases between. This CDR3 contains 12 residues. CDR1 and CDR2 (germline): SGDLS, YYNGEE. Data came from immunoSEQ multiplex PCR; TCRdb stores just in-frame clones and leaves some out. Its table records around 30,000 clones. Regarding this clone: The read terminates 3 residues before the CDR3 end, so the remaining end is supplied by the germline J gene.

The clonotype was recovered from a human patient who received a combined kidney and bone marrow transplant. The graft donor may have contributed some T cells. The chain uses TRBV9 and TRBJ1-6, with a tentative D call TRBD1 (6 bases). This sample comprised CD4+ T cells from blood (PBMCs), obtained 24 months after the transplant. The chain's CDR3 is CASSVGASPLHF. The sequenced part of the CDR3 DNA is TGTGCCAGCAGCGTGGGGGCTTCACCC.